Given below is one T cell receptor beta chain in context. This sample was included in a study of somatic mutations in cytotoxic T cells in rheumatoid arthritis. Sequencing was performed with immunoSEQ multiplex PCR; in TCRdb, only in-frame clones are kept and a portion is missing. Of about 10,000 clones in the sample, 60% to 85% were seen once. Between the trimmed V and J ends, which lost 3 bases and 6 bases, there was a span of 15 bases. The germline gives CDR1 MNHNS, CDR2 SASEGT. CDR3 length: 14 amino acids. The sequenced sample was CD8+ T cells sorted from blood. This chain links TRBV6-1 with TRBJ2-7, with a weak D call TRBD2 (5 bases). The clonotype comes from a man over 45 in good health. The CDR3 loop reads CASSEGGPRPEQYF. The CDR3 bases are TGTGCCAGCAGTGAGGGCGGGCCCCGCCCCGAGCAGTACTTC.